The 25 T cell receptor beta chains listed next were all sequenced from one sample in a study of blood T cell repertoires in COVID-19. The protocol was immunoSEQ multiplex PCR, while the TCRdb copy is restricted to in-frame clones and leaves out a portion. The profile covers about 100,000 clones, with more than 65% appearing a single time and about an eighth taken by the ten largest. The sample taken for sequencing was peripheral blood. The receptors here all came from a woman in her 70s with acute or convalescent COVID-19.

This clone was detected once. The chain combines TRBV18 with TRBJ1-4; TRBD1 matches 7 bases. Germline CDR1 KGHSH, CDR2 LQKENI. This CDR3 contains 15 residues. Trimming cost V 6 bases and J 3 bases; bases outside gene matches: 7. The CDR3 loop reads CASSNQGQPNEKLFF. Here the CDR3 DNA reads TGTGCCAGCTCTAACCAGGGACAGCCTAATGAAAAACTGTTTTTT.

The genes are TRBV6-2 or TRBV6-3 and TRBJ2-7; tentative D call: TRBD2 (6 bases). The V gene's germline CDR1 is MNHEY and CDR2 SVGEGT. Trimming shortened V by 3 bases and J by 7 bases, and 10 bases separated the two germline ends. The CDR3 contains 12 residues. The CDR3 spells CASSYLGGEQYV. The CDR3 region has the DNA TGTGCCAGCAGTTATTTGGGAGGTGAGCAGTACGTC.

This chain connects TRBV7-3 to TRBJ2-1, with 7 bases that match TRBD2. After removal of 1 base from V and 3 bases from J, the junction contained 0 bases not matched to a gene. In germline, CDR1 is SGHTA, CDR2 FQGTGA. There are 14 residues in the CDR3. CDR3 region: CASSLSGGYNEQFF. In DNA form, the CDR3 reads TGTGCCAGCAGCTTAAGCGGGGGCTACAATGAGCAGTTCTTC.

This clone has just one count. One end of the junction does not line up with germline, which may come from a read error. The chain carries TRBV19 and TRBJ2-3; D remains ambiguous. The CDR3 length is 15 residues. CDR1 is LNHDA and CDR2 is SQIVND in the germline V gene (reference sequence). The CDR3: CASSLDALITDTQYF. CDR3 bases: TGTGCCAGTAGTCTAGATGCCCTAATCACAGATACGCAGTATTTT.

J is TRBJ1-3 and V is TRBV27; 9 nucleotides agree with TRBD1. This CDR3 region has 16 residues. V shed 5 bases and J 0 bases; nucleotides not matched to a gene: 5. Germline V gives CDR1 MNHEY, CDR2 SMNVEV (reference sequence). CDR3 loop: CASSPRTGASGNTIYF. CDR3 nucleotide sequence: TGTGCCAGCAGTCCAAGGACAGGGGCCTCTGGAAACACCATATATTTT.

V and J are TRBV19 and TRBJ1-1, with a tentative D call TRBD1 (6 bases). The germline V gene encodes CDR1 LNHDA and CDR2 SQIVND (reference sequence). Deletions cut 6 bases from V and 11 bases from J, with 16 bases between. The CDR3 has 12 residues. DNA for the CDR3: TGTGCCAGTAGCACACAGGGCCCGCGTGCTTTCTTT. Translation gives CASSTQGPRAFF.

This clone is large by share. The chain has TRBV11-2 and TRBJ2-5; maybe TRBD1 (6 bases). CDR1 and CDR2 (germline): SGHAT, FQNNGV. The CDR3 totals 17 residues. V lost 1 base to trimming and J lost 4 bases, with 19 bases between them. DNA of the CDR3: TGTGCCAGCAGCTTAGCAGGGGTTGGCGTCAACCGAGAGACCCAGTACTTC. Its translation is CASSLAGVGVNRETQYF.

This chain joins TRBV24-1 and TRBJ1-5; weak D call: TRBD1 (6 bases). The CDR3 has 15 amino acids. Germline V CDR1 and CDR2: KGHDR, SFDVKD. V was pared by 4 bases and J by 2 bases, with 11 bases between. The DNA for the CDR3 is TGTGCCACCAGTGACCCAAACAGGGGCAATCAGCCCCAGCATTTT. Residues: CATSDPNRGNQPQHF.

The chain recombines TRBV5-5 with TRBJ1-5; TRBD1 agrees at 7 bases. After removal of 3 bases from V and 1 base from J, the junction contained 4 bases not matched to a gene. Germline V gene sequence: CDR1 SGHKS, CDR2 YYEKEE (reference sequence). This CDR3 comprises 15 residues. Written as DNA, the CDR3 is TGTGCCAGCAGCTGGAGGGGACAGAGCAATCAGCCCCAGCATTTT. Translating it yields CASSWRGQSNQPQHF.

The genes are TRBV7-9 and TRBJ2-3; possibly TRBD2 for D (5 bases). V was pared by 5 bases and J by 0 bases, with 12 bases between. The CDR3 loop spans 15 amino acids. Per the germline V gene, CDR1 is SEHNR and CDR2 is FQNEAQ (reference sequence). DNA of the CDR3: TGTGCCAGCAGCCGACGGGAAACTAGCACAGATACGCAGTATTTT. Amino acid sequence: CASSRRETSTDTQYF.

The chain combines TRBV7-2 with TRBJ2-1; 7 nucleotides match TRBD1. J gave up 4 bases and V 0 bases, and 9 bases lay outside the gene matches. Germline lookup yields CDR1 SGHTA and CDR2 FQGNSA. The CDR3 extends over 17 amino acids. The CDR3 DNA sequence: TGTGCCAGCAGCTTAGCCCCCACAGGGGCATCATACAATGAGCAGTTCTTC. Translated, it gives CASSLAPTGASYNEQFF.

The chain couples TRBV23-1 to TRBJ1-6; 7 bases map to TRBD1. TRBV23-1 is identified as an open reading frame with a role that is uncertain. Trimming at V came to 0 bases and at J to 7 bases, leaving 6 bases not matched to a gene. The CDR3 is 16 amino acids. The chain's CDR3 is CASSQSTGNRNSPLHF. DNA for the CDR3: TGCGCCAGCAGTCAATCGACAGGGAATCGAAATTCACCCCTCCACTTT.

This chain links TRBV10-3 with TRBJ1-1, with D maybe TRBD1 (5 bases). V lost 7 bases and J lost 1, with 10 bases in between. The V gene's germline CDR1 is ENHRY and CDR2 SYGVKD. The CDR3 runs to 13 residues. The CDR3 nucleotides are TGTGCCATCAAGGGGACTACGAACACTGAAGCTTTCTTT. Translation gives CAIKGTTNTEAFF.

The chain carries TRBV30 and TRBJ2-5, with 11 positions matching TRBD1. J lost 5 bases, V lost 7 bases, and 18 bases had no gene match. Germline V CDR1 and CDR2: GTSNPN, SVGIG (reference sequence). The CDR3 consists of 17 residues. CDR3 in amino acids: CALRKYPGTGGRETQYF. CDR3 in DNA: TGTGCCTTACGCAAATACCCCGGGACAGGGGGACGGGAGACCCAGTACTTC.

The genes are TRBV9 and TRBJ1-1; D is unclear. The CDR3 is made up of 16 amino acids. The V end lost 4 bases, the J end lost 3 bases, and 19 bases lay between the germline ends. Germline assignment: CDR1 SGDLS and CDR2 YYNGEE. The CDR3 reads CASSPRNTAGDTEAFF. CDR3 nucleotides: TGTGCCAGCAGCCCACGTAATACAGCCGGGGACACTGAAGCTTTCTTT.

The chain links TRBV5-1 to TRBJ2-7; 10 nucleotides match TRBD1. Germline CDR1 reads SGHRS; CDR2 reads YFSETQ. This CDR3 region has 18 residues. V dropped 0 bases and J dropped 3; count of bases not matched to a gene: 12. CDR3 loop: CASSLVGQGGLLCYEQYV. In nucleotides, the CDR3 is TGCGCCAGCAGCTTGGTCGGACAGGGGGGACTTTTATGCTACGAGCAGTACGTC.

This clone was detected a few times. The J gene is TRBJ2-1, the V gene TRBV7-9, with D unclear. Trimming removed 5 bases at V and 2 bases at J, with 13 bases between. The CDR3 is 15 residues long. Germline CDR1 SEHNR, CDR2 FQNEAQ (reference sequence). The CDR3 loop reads CASSPRSSPYNEQFF. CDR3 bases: TGTGCCAGCAGCCCCCGTAGTAGTCCCTACAATGAGCAGTTCTTC.

In DNA form, the CDR3 reads TGTGCCAGCAGTGACCGGACAGGGGCCGGGGCTAATGAAAAACTGTTTTTT. It translates to CASSDRTGAGANEKLFF. V is TRBV2 and J is TRBJ1-4, with TRBD1 matching over 9 bases. V shed 3 bases and J 3 bases; nucleotides not matched to a gene: 8. Germline lookup yields CDR1 SNHLY and CDR2 FYNNEI. This CDR3 has 17 residues.

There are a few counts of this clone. This chain's CDR3 is CAWARQGKGYTF. CDR3 nucleotides: TGTGCCTGGGCCCGACAGGGTAAAGGCTACACCTTC. This chain joins TRBV30 and TRBJ1-2, with 7 bases that match TRBD1. CDR1 GTSNPN and CDR2 SVGIG come from the germline V gene (reference sequence). The trim removed 5 bases at V and 8 bases at J, leaving 8 bases unmatched. This CDR3 contains 12 residues.

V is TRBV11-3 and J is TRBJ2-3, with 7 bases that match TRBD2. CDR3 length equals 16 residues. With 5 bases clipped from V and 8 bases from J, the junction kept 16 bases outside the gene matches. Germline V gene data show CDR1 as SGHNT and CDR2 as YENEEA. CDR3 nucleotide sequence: TGTGCCAGCAGCAGCGGGACTACCCCCGGCGGGGGTACGCAGTATTTT. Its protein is CASSSGTTPGGGTQYF.

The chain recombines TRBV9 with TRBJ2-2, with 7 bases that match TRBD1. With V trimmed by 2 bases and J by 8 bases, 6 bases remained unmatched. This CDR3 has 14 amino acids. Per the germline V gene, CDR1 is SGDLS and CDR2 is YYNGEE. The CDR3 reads CASSVEGAQGELFF. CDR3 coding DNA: TGTGCCAGCAGCGTTGAGGGGGCGCAGGGGGAGCTGTTTTTT.

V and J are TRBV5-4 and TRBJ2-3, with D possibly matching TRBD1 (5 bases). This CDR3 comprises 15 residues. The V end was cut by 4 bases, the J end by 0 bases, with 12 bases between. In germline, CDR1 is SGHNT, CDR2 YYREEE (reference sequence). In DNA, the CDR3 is TGTGCCAGCAGCGACAGAAGAGTGAGCACAGATACGCAGTATTTT. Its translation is CASSDRRVSTDTQYF.

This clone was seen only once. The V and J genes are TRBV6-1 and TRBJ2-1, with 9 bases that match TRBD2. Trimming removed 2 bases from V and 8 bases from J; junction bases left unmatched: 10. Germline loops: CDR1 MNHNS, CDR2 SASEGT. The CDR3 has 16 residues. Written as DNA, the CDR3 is TGTGCCAGCAGTGAACGCCCTAGCGGGGTAGGCGATGAGCAGTTCTTC. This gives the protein CASSERPSGVGDEQFF.

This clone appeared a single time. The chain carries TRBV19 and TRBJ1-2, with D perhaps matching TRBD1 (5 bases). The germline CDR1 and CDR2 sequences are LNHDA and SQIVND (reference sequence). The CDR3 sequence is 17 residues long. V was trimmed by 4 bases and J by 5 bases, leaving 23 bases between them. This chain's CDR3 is CASSKIAGPIAFYGYTF. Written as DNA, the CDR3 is TGTGCCAGTAGTAAGATTGCGGGACCGATAGCCTTTTATGGCTACACCTTC.

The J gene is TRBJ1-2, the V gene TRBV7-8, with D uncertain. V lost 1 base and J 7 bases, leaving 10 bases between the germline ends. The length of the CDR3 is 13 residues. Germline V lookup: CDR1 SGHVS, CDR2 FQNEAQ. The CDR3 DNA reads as TGTGCCAGCAGCTTAGGGGCCAGCCCTGGCTACACCTTC. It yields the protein CASSLGASPGYTF. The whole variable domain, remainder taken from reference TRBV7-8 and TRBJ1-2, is GAGVSQSPRYKVAKRGQDVALRCDPISGHVSLFWYQQALGQGPEFLTYFQNEAQLDKSGLPSDRFFAERPEGSVSTLKIQRTQQEDSAVYLCASSLGASPGYTFGSGTRLTVV.